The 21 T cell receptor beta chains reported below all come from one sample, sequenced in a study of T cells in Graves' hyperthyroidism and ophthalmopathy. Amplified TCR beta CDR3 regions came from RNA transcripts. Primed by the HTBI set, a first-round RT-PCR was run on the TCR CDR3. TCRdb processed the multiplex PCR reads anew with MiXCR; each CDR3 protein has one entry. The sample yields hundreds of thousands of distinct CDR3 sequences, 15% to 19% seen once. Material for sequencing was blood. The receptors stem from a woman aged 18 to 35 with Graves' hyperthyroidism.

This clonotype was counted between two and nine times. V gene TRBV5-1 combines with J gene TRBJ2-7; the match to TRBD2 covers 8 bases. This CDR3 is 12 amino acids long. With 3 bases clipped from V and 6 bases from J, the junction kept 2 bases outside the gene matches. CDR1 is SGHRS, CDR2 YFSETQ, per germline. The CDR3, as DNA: TGCGCCAGCAGCTACCGGGGGGGCGAGCAGTACTTC. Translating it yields CASSYRGGEQYF.

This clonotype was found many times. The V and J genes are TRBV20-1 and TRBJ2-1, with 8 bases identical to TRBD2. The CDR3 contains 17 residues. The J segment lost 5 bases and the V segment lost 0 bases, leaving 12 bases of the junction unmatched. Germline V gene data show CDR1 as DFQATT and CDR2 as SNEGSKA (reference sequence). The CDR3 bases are TGCAGTGCTAGAGACCCCAAACTAGCGGTCAGAAACAATGAGCAGTTCTTC. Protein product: CSARDPKLAVRNNEQFF.

This CDR3 is CASHKGQAESSYEQYF. The CDR3 DNA is TGCGCCAGCCACAAGGGACAGGCCGAAAGCTCCTACGAGCAGTACTTC. The V call is TRBV5-1, the J call TRBJ2-7; 8 bases line up with TRBD1. Germline CDR1 SGHRS, CDR2 YFSETQ. Trimming cost V 7 bases and J 0 bases; bases outside gene matches: 12. There are 16 residues in the CDR3. The full variable domain, with the rest looked up from reference TRBV5-1 and TRBJ2-7, is KAGVTQTPRYLIKTRGQQVTLSCSPISGHRSVSWYQQTPGQGLQFLFEYFSETQRNKGNFPGRFSGRQFSNSRSEMNVSTLELGDSALYLCASHKGQAESSYEQYFGPGTRLTVT.

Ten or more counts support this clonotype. The CDR3 coding sequence is TGCAGCGTTGTCGAAATCGGACCCTACGAGCAGTACTTC. It encodes CSVVEIGPYEQYF. This chain joins TRBV29-1 and TRBJ2-7; D is unclear. In germline, CDR1 is SQVTM, CDR2 ANQGSEA. Trimming shortened V by 4 bases and J by 2 bases, and 12 bases separated the two germline ends. The CDR3 extends over 13 amino acids.

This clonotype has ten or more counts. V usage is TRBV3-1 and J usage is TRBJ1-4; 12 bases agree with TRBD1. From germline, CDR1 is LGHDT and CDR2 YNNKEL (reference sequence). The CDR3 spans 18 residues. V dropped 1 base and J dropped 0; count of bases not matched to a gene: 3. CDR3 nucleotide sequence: TGTGCCAGCAGCCAAGGGGACAGGGGGCGTGCAACTAATGAAAAACTGTTTTTT. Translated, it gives CASSQGDRGRATNEKLFF.

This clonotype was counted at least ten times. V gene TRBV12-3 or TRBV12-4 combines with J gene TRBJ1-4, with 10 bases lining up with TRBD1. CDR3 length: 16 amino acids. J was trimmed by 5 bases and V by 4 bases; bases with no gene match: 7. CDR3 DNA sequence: TGTGCCAGCAGTTCCCCGACAGGGGGCTTCAATGAAAAACTGTTTTTT. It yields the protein CASSSPTGGFNEKLFF.

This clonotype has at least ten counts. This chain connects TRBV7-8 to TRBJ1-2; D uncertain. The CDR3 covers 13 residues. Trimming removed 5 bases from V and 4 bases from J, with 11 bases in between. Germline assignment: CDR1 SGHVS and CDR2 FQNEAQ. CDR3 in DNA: TGTGCCAGCAGCGCCACCGCGGGCTATGGCTACACCTTC. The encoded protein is CASSATAGYGYTF.

The CDR3 DNA is TGTGCCAGCAGTCTAGGGGACAGTAGGAGAAACACCATATATTTT. Amino acid sequence: CASSLGDSRRNTIYF. V usage is TRBV11-2 and J usage is TRBJ1-3, with 7 bases matching TRBD1. The CDR3 length is 15 residues. Germline CDR1 SGHAT, CDR2 FQNNGV. V gave up 6 bases and J gave up 5 bases; unmatched junction bases: 10.

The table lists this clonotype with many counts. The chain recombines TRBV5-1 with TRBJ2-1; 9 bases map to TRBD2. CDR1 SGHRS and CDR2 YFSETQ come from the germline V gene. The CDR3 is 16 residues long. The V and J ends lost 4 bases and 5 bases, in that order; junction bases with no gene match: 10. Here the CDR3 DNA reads TGCGCCAGCAGCCCGACTCCTGGCGGGAGGGACAATGAGCAGTTCTTC. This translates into CASSPTPGGRDNEQFF.

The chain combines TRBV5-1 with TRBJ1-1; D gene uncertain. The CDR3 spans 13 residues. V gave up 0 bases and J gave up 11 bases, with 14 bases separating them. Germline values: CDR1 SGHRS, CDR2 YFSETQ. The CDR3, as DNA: TGCGCCAGCAGCTTGGACGTCCGGAGTTCGGCTTTCTTT. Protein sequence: CASSLDVRSSAFF. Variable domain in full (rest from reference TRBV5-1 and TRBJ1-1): KAGVTQTPRYLIKTRGQQVTLSCSPISGHRSVSWYQQTPGQGLQFLFEYFSETQRNKGNFPGRFSGRQFSNSRSEMNVSTLELGDSALYLCASSLDVRSSAFFGQGTRLTVV.

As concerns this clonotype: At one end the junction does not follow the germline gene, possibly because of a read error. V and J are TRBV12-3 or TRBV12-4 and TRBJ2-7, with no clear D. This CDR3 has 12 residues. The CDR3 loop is CASSPGGYERYF. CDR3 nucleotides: TGTGCCAGCAGCCCCGGCGGCTACGAGCGGTACTTC.

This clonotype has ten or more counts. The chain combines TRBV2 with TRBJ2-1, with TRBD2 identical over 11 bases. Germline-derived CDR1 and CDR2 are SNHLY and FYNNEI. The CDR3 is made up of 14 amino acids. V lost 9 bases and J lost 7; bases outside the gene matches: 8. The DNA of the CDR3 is TGTGCCAGATCCGGGACTAGCGGATGGAATGAGCAGTTCTTC. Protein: CARSGTSGWNEQFF.

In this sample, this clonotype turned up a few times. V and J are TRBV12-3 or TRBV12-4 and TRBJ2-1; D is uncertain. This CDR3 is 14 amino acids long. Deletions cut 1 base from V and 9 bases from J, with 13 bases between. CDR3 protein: CASSLEVLEGEQFF. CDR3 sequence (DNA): TGTGCCAGCAGTTTAGAGGTCTTAGAAGGTGAGCAGTTCTTC.

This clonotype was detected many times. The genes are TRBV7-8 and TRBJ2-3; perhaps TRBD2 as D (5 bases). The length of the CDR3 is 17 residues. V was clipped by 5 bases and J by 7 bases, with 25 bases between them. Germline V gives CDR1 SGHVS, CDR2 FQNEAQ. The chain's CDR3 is CASSGKGWLALGNTQYF. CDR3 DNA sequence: TGTGCCAGCAGCGGAAAGGGCTGGCTAGCCCTAGGGAATACGCAGTATTTT.

CDR3: CASSFLFHRGNTEAFF. The CDR3 nucleotides are TGCGCCAGCAGCTTTCTTTTCCACAGGGGCAACACTGAAGCTTTCTTT. The rearrangement joins TRBV5-1 to TRBJ1-1; 7 nucleotides line up with TRBD1. Germline V gene lookup returns CDR1 SGHRS and CDR2 YFSETQ. The CDR3 covers 16 residues. Germline trimming cut 2 bases from V and 2 bases from J; bases unmatched to any gene: 9.

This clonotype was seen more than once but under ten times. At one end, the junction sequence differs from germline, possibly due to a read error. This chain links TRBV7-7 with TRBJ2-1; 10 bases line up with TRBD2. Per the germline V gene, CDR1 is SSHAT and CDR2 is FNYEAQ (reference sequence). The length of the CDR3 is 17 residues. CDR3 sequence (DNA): TGTGCTAGCAGCCTCTACCCAGCGGGAGGGCCTTGGAATGAGCAGTTCTTC. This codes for CASSLYPAGGPWNEQFF.

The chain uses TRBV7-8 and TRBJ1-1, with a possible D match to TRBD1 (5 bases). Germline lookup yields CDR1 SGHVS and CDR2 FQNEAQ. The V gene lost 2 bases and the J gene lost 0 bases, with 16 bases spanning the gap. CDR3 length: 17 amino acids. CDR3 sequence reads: CASSLFWQGQMNTEAFF. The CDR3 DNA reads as TGTGCCAGCAGCTTATTCTGGCAGGGTCAAATGAACACTGAAGCTTTCTTT.

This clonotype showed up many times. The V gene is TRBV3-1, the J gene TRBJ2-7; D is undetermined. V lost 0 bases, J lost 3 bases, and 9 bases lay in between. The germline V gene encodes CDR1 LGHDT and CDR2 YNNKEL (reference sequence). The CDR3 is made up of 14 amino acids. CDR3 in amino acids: CASSQEEDHYEQYF. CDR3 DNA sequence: TGTGCCAGCAGCCAAGAAGAGGACCACTACGAGCAGTACTTC.

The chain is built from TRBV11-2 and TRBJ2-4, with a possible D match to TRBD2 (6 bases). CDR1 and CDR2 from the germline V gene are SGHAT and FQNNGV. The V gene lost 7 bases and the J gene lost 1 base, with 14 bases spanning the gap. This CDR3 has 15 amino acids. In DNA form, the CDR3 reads TGTGCCAGCAAACCGGGGGAGTGGGCCAAAAACATTCAGTACTTC. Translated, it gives CASKPGEWAKNIQYF. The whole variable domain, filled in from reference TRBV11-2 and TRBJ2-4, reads EAGVAQSPRYKIIEKRQSVAFWCNPISGHATLYWYQQILGQGPKLLIQFQNNGVVDDSQLPKDRFSAERLKGVDSTLKIQPAKLEDSAVYLCASKPGEWAKNIQYFGAGTRLSVL.

CDR3 sequence reads: CASSGPSSGHTQYF. CDR3 nucleotides: TGTGCCAGCAGCGGACCCTCCAGCGGGCATACGCAGTATTTT. The rearrangement links TRBV9 to TRBJ2-3; possibly TRBD2 for D (6 bases). The CDR3 extends over 14 amino acids. Per the germline V gene, CDR1 is SGDLS and CDR2 is YYNGEE. V shed 3 bases and J shed 7 bases, with 15 bases lying between them.

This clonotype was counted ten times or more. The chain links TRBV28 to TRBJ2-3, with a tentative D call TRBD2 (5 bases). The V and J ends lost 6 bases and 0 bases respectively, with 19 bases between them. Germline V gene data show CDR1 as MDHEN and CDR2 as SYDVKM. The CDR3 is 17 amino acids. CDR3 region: CASSLLGLSSSTDTQYF. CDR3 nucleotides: TGTGCCAGCAGCCTTCTCGGACTTTCCTCTAGCACAGATACGCAGTATTTT. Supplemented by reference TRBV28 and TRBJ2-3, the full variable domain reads DVKVTQSSRYLVKRTGEKVFLECVQDMDHENMFWYRQDPGLGLRLIYFSYDVKMKEKGDIPEGYSVSREKKERFSLILESASTNQTSMYLCASSLLGLSSSTDTQYFGPGTRLTVL.